The 24 T cell receptor beta chains in this list originate from one sample, sequenced in a study of spatial heterogeneity in lung cancer. TCRdb ran MiXCR on the 5' RACE reads and lists one entry per CDR3 protein. The sample has more than 4,000 distinct CDR3 sequences; about 55% are singletons. The sample's time point: sample taken at primary tumor resection. From tumor, nontumor lung or frozen PBMC, whole RNA was taken unsorted for sequencing. This sample comprised PBMCs, obtained at surgery. The receptors shown here come from a female donor with early-stage non-small cell lung cancer.

In the case of this clonotype: Because the library targeted alpha chains, this beta chain is an off-target read whose size means little. The chain links TRBV6-4 to TRBJ1-2, with D hard to call. The CDR3 consists of 15 residues. Germline V gene lookup returns CDR1 MRHNA and CDR2 SNTAGT. The V and J ends lost 2 bases and 8 bases respectively, with 18 bases between them. This CDR3 is CASSDDSAAYAGYTF. In nucleotides, the CDR3 is TGTGCCAGCAGTGACGATAGCGCTGCCTATGCGGGCTACACCTTC.

For this clonotype: The library was built for alpha chains, so this beta chain is an off-target read and its size means little. The CDR3 DNA reads as TGTGCCAGCAGCCTCTCAGGGACAATCTACGAGCAGTACGTC. Translating it yields CASSLSGTIYEQYV. The J gene is TRBJ2-7, the V gene TRBV7-2; D might be TRBD1 (6 bases). The CDR3 extends over 14 amino acids. CDR1 is SGHTA and CDR2 is FQGNSA in the germline V gene. Trimming left V 5 bases short and J 3 bases short, with 14 bases between.

On this clonotype itself: The library was built for alpha chains, so this beta chain is an off-target read and its size means little. The chain uses TRBV6-6 and TRBJ2-1; D gene ambiguous. The ends were cut back, 6 bases at V and 2 bases at J, with 5 bases in the middle. Germline V gives CDR1 MNHNY, CDR2 SVGAGI (reference sequence). CDR3 length equals 12 residues. CDR3: CASSRPYNEQFF. For the CDR3, the DNA is TGTGCCAGCAGCCGCCCCTACAATGAGCAGTTCTTC.

In the case of this clonotype: This beta chain is a stray read from a library made for alpha chains; its abundance is not meaningful. V gene TRBV7-2 combines with J gene TRBJ2-2, with 8 positions matching TRBD1. CDR1 and CDR2 (germline): SGHTA, FQGNSA. There are 14 residues in the CDR3. The trim removed 3 bases at V and 7 bases at J, leaving 4 bases unmatched. The CDR3, as DNA: TGTGCCAGCAGCTTCGACAGGGGAATCGGGGAGCTGTTTTTT. It specifies CASSFDRGIGELFF. The entire variable domain, with the rest obtained from reference TRBV7-2 and TRBJ2-2, is as follows: GAGVSQSPSNKVTEKGKDVELRCDPISGHTALYWYRQSLGQGLEFLIYFQGNSAPDKSGLPSDRFSAERTGGSVSTLTIQRTQQEDSAVYLCASSFDRGIGELFFGEGSRLTVL.

On this clonotype: This beta chain lies outside the target of a library built for alpha chains; its clone size means little. The chain links TRBV5-1 to TRBJ2-3, with 9 bases matching TRBD1. The CDR3 extends over 16 amino acids. V shed 3 bases and J 6 bases; nucleotides not matched to a gene: 11. CDR1 is SGHRS and CDR2 is YFSETQ in the germline V gene. CDR3 sequence: CASSSQPGQGTDTQYF. CDR3 DNA sequence: TGCGCCAGCAGCTCACAACCGGGACAGGGTACCGATACGCAGTATTTT.

About this clonotype: For a library built for alpha chains, this beta chain is a stray read; little rests on its size. The chain couples TRBV7-2 to TRBJ2-2, with D unresolved. V was trimmed by 5 bases and J by 0 bases, leaving 13 bases between them. The CDR3 totals 16 residues. Germline assignment: CDR1 SGHTA and CDR2 FQGNSA. CDR3 protein: CASSPKPRANTGELFF. The DNA for the CDR3 is TGTGCCAGCAGCCCCAAGCCTAGGGCGAACACCGGGGAGCTGTTTTTT.

This clonotype was picked up a small number of times. Because the library targeted alpha chains, this beta chain is an off-target read whose size means little. This chain connects TRBV7-3 to TRBJ2-7; the match to TRBD2 covers 7 bases. Germline CDR1 is SGHTA and CDR2 is FQGTGA. The CDR3 is made up of 15 amino acids. V trimming: 1 base; J trimming: 4 bases; junction bases outside the gene matches: 7. The CDR3 sequence: CASSLISGGGYEQYF. For the CDR3, the DNA is TGTGCCAGCAGCTTAATTTCCGGGGGAGGGTACGAGCAGTACTTC. Full variable domain (rest looked up from reference TRBV7-3 and TRBJ2-7): GAGVSQTPSNKVTEKGKYVELRCDPISGHTALYWYRQSLGQGPEFLIYFQGTGAADDSGLPNDRFFAVRPEGSVSTLKIQRTERGDSAVYLCASSLISGGGYEQYFGPGTRLTVT.

A note on this clonotype: A library made for alpha chains picked up this beta chain off target, so its size means little. The V call is TRBV27, the J call TRBJ2-7; maybe TRBD1 (7 bases). Germline V lookup: CDR1 MNHEY, CDR2 SMNVEV (reference sequence). The CDR3 spans 14 residues. Deletions cut 9 bases from V and 5 bases from J, with 20 bases between. CDR3 bases: TGTGCCAGTGCTACAGGGGCCAGGAGGGACGAGCAGTACTTC. Encoded protein: CASATGARRDEQYF.

For this clonotype: The library was built for alpha chains, so this beta chain is an off-target read and its size means little. This rearrangement joins TRBV12-3 or TRBV12-4 to TRBJ2-5; tentative D call: TRBD2 (6 bases). V was cut by 7 bases and J by 7 bases, with 13 bases left in between. The CDR3 is 12 amino acids. The CDR3 DNA is TGTGCCAGCACCCCAGCGCGGGGGACCCAGTACTTC. Amino acids: CASTPARGTQYF.

A note on this clonotype: A library made for alpha chains picked up this beta chain off target, so its size means little. The rearrangement links TRBV7-2 to TRBJ2-1; 10 nucleotides line up with TRBD1. The germline CDR1 and CDR2 sequences are SGHTA and FQGNSA. Trimming cost V 5 bases and J 10 bases; bases outside gene matches: 11. The CDR3 length is 15 residues. As DNA, the CDR3 is TGTGCCAGCAGCCCAAACCTGGGACAGGGGATCGAGCAGTTCTTC. The encoded protein is CASSPNLGQGIEQFF.

As concerns this clonotype: This beta chain is a stray read from a library made for alpha chains; its abundance is not meaningful. The rearrangement links TRBV24-1 to TRBJ2-6; possibly TRBD1 for D (6 bases). Trimming removed 11 bases from V and 2 bases from J, with 12 bases in between. This CDR3 is built from 14 residues. Germline CDR1 KGHDR, CDR2 SFDVKD. The CDR3 spells CAIGGWAGANVLTF. CDR3 nucleotides: TGTGCCATTGGGGGCTGGGCTGGGGCCAACGTCCTGACTTTC.

A word on this clonotype: Within a library made for alpha chains, this beta chain is off target, and its count is uninformative. The chain links TRBV28 to TRBJ2-1; the D gene is possibly TRBD1 (6 bases). Trimming took off 6 bases at V and 2 bases at J, with 14 bases between the two ends. Germline CDR1 is MDHEN and CDR2 is SYDVKM. The CDR3 is 15 residues long. In nucleotides, the CDR3 is TGTGCCAGCAGACCCACAGGGATCCCCTACAATGAGCAGTTCTTC. Protein product: CASRPTGIPYNEQFF.

Comment on this clonotype: A library prepared for alpha chains yielded this beta chain as an off-target read; its size is of little meaning. The chain recombines TRBV7-9 with TRBJ2-3; D is undetermined. There are 12 residues in the CDR3. V lost 7 bases and J 5 bases, leaving 10 bases between the germline ends. Germline V gene data show CDR1 as SEHNR and CDR2 as FQNEAQ (reference sequence). CDR3 DNA sequence: TGTGCCAGCATCCCTTCCAGAGATACGCAGTATTTT. It encodes CASIPSRDTQYF.

This clonotype has more than one count but fewer than ten. The library was built for alpha chains, so this beta chain is an off-target read and its size means little. This CDR3 reads CASSLGNQETQYF. Here the CDR3 DNA reads TGCGCCAGCAGCTTGGGTAACCAAGAGACCCAGTACTTC. This chain connects TRBV5-1 to TRBJ2-5, with no clear D. Germline values: CDR1 SGHRS, CDR2 YFSETQ. CDR3 size: 13 residues. V was cut by 0 bases and J by 0 bases, with 3 bases left in between.

To note about this clonotype: A library prepared for alpha chains yielded this beta chain as an off-target read; its size is of little meaning. This rearrangement joins TRBV25-1 to TRBJ2-5, with D possibly TRBD1 on 6 matching bases. The CDR3 has 13 residues. V was shortened by 7 bases and J by 1 base, with 10 bases between the two germline ends. Germline V lookup: CDR1 MGHDK, CDR2 SYGVNS. Here the CDR3 reads CASKRTVQETQYF. CDR3 DNA sequence: TGTGCCAGCAAACGGACAGTCCAAGAGACCCAGTACTTC.

This clonotype was observed a few times. As an off-target read in a library built for alpha chains, this beta chain has a frequency of little significance. The chain employs TRBV15 and TRBJ2-1; 7 bases line up with TRBD2. Unmatched junction bases numbered 9, after V lost 0 bases and J lost 7 bases. Per the germline V gene, CDR1 is LNHNV and CDR2 is YYDKDF (reference sequence). The CDR3 runs 16 residues. DNA for the CDR3: TGTGCCACCAGCAGAGAGCCGGGGGGAGCTAGAAATGAGCAGTTCTTC. Its translation: CATSREPGGARNEQFF.

Comments on this clonotype: Found in a library prepared for alpha chains, this beta chain is an off-target read, and its abundance has little meaning. The chain carries TRBV5-1 and TRBJ2-1; weak D call: TRBD1 (5 bases). Germline V gene lookup returns CDR1 SGHRS and CDR2 YFSETQ. Trimming removed 5 bases at V and 2 bases at J, with 11 bases between. This CDR3 has 14 amino acids. CDR3 coding DNA: TGCGCCAGCAGTGTCGCAGGGACCTACAATGAGCAGTTCTTC. Translation: CASSVAGTYNEQFF.

On this clonotype: This beta chain came through as a stray read in a library set up for alpha chains, and its size says little. This rearrangement joins TRBV20-1 to TRBJ2-3; 7 positions match TRBD2. This CDR3 has 14 residues. V lost 3 bases to trimming and J lost 1 base; unmatched junction nucleotides: 4. Germline values: CDR1 DFQATT, CDR2 SNEGSKA (reference sequence). This CDR3 reads CSASEAGRTDTQYF. The CDR3 bases are TGCAGTGCTAGTGAAGCGGGGCGCACAGATACGCAGTATTTT.

A word on this clonotype: This beta chain came through as a stray read in a library set up for alpha chains, and its size says little. V usage is TRBV9 and J usage is TRBJ2-7; D call uncertain. This CDR3 contains 14 residues. Germline lookup yields CDR1 SGDLS and CDR2 YYNGEE. The V end lost 0 bases, the J end lost 1 base, and 8 bases lay between the germline ends. CDR3 in DNA: TGTGCCAGCAGCGTAGCCCCCAGTTCCTACGAGCAGTACTTC. Its protein product is CASSVAPSSYEQYF.

This clonotype was observed a few times. This beta chain turned up in a library designed for alpha chains; as an off-target read, its abundance says little. The rearrangement uses TRBV7-2 and TRBJ2-2, with TRBD2 identical over 11 bases. This CDR3 has 16 residues. After removal of 4 bases from V and 6 bases from J, the junction contained 7 bases not matched to a gene. Germline V gene data show CDR1 as SGHTA and CDR2 as FQGNSA. The CDR3 here is CASSSTSGAVPGELFF. The CDR3 coding sequence is TGTGCCAGCAGCTCGACTAGCGGGGCCGTCCCCGGGGAGCTGTTTTTT.

Of note for this clonotype: Within a library made for alpha chains, this beta chain is off target, and its count is uninformative. CDR3 in amino acids: CASSYWQGLDTQYF. The CDR3 DNA is TGTGCCAGCAGTTACTGGCAGGGTCTCGATACGCAGTATTTT. The gene calls are TRBV6-6 and TRBJ2-3, with D perhaps matching TRBD1 (5 bases). The V gene's germline CDR1 is MNHNY and CDR2 SVGAGI (reference sequence). This CDR3 is 14 amino acids long. V lost 1 base, J lost 6 bases, and 11 bases lay in between.

On this clonotype itself: This beta chain slipped into a library made for alpha chains as a stray read, so its size is not meaningful. The chain links TRBV24-1 to TRBJ2-5; D may match TRBD1 or TRBD2 (5 bases each). This CDR3 region has 16 residues. V was shortened by 4 bases and J by 2 bases, with 16 bases between the two germline ends. Germline-derived CDR1 and CDR2 are KGHDR and SFDVKD. The CDR3 DNA sequence: TGTGCCACCAGTGAGCGAGGAAGGGACCCACAAGAGACCCAGTACTTC. This codes for CATSERGRDPQETQYF.

In the case of this clonotype: Sequence at one end of the junction differs from germline and may be a read error. As an off-target read in a library built for alpha chains, this beta chain has a frequency of little significance. This chain uses TRBV27 with TRBJ2-5, with 13 bases identical to TRBD2. This CDR3 has 14 residues. Germline V gene data show CDR1 as MNHEY and CDR2 as SMNVEV (reference sequence). This chain's CDR3 is CASSLGLAGKTQHF. DNA for the CDR3: TGTGCCAGCAGCTTGGGACTAGCGGGGAAGACCCAGCACTTC.

Points on this clonotype: The library was designed around alpha chains, so this beta chain is a stray read whose abundance carries little weight. The chain joins TRBV4-2 to TRBJ2-2; a weak D match, TRBD2 (5 bases). Germline V CDR1 and CDR2: LGHNA, YNFKEQ. The CDR3 has 16 residues. Trimming removed 0 bases from V and 3 bases from J, with 11 bases in between. In nucleotides, the CDR3 is TGTGCCAGCAGCCAAGAGGAGGTTGTCTACACCGGGGAGCTGTTTTTT. Protein product: CASSQEEVVYTGELFF.